This T cell receptor beta chain was retrieved from a study of identifying expanded T cells in peripheral blood. CDR1 and CDR2 from the germline V gene are SNHLY and FYNNEI. The CDR3 has 14 amino acids. V lost 3 bases, J lost 9 bases, and 15 bases lay in between. A word on this clone: Its matching antigen is unknown.

The data were produced by immunoSEQ multiplex PCR, yet TCRdb's version contains in-frame clones alone and is incomplete. The sample carries tens of thousands of clones, around 89% recorded once. Overall study findings and caveats: Two-week clone count variance significantly increased as total template count grew.

V usage is TRBV2 and J usage is TRBJ1-3; the D is unclear. This clonotype originated in a person aged 18 to 75 in good health. Source material: blood. CDR3 in amino acids: CASSDVLTQGTIYF. The CDR3 nucleotides are TGTGCCAGCAGTGACGTGTTGACCCAAGGCACCATATATTTT.